This TCR beta chain was profiled in a study of T cells in Graves' hyperthyroidism and ophthalmopathy. At the level of the study: Any treatment followed the collection of peripheral blood at initial diagnosis.

The study enrolled patients aged 18 to 65 with newly diagnosed hyperthyroidism of under 2 months' duration. Around 10 ml of fresh peripheral blood supplied the PBMCs. The CDR3 spans 12 residues. Per germline, CDR1 SGHVS and CDR2 FNYEAQ. Trimming removed 2 bases at V and 6 bases at J, with 4 bases between. Researchers took RNA transcripts and amplified the TCR beta CDR3 regions from them. Initially, a first-round RT-PCR of the TCR CDR3 employed the HTBI primer set. TCRdb analysed the multiplex PCR reads with MiXCR anew, one entry per CDR3 protein. The data hold 300,000 or so distinct CDR3 sequences, with around 17% observed a single time. This clonotype showed up many times.

The genes are TRBV7-6 and TRBJ2-2; D gene ambiguous. This TCR was sampled from a man under 40 with Graves' hyperthyroidism. The source material was blood. The CDR3 DNA reads as TGTGCCAGCAGCTTATTTGCCGGGGAGCTGTTTTTT. This sequence encodes CASSLFAGELFF.